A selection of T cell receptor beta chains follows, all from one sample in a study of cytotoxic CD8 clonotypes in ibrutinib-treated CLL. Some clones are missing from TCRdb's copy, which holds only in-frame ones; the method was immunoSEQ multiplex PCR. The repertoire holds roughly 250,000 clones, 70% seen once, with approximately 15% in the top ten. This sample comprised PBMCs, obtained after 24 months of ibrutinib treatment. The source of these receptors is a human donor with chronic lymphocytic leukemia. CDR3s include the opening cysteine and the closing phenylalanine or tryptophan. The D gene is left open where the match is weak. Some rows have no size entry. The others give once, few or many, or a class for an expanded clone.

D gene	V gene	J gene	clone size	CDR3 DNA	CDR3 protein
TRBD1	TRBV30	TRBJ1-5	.	TGTGCCTGGAGTGTAGGACAGGGCTACCAGCCCCAGCATTTT	CAWSVGQGYQPQHF
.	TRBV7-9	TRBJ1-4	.	TGTGCCAGCAGCTTATACGTCGGGGGAAATGAAAAACTGTTTTTT	CASSLYVGGNEKLFF
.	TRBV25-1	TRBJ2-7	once	TGTGCCAGCAGTGTTTCAGGGCTGGAGTACGAGCAGTACTTC	CASSVSGLEYEQYF
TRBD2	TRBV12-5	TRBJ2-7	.	TGTGCTAGTGGTTTGTCCGCGGGGGGCTCCTACGAGCAGTACTTC	CASGLSAGGSYEQYF
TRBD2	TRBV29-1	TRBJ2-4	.	TGCAGCTGCGACGGGGGGGCCAAAAACATTCAGTACTTC	CSCDGGAKNIQYF
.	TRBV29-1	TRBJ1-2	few	TGCAGCGTTGACTGGGGCCCTAAGGATGGCTACACCTTC	CSVDWGPKDGYTF
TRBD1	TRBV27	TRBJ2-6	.	TGTGCCAGCAGTTCGAATCTGCGGACAGGTCTGAGCGTCCTGACTTTC	CASSSNLRTGLSVLTF
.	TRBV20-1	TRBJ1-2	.	TGCAGTGTTGATAATGGCTACACCTTC	CSVDNGYTF
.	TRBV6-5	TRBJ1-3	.	TGTGCCAGCAGTTACTCTCCCGCCAATTCTGGAAACACCATATATTTT	CASSYSPANSGNTIYF
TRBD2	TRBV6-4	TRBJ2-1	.	TGTGCCAGCAGTGACTCGACTAGCGGGCCCCACAATGAGCAGTTCTTC	CASSDSTSGPHNEQFF
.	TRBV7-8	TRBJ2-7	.	TGTGCCAGCAGCTTAGGGCAGGGGGGTCTTTACGAGCAGTACTTC	CASSLGQGGLYEQYF
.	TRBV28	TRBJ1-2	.	TGTGCCAGCAGCCCTGGGGGTCAACCGGGCTACACCTTC	CASSPGGQPGYTF
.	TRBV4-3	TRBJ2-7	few	TGCGCCAGCAGCCAAGATCAGCGGGTTTCCTACGAGCAGTACTTC	CASSQDQRVSYEQYF
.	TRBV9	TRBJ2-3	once	TGTGCCAGCAGCCCCGCCCGGGCGGGCACAGATACGCAGTATTTT	CASSPARAGTDTQYF
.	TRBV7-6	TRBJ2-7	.	TGTGCCAGCAGCTTAGATGATCGGGGGCGCGAGCAGTACTTC	CASSLDDRGREQYF
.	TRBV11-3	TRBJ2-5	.	TGTGCCAGCAGCCCGCAGGGTCAAGAGACCCAGTACTTC	CASSPQGQETQYF
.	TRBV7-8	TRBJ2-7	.	TGTGCCAGCAGCTTAGCCCCAGGCCGGGAGCAGTACTTC	CASSLAPGREQYF
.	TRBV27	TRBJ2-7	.	TGTGCCAGCAGTTTCACTCTGGCCTACGAGCAGTACTTC	CASSFTLAYEQYF
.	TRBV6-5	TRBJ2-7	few	TGTGCCAGCAGGCCTCAGGGAGGTGGCTACGAGCAGTACTTC	CASRPQGGGYEQYF
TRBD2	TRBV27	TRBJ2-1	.	TGTGCCAGCAGCCATGGGGGGGATAGGGAGCAGTTCTTC	CASSHGGDREQFF
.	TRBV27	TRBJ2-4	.	TGTGCCAGCAGTTCCCCCCGGGTGAACATTCAGTACTTC	CASSSPRVNIQYF
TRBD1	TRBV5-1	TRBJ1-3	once	TGCGCCAGCAGCGCGGGACAGGGAAACACCATATATTTT	CASSAGQGNTIYF
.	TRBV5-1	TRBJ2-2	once	TGCGCCAGCAGCTTGTCACCGGCCGGGGAGCTGTTTTTT	CASSLSPAGELFF
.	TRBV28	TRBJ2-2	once	TGTGCCAGCGGCAGGGTCCGCGGGGAGCTGTTTTTT	CASGRVRGELFF
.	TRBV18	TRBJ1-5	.	TGTGCCAGCTCACCACCGGAGGTGGCTAGGGGCAATCAGCCCCAGCATTTT	CASSPPEVARGNQPQHF
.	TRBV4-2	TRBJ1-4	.	TGTGCCAGCAGCCAAGAGGCTAATGAAAAACTGTTTTTT	CASSQEANEKLFF
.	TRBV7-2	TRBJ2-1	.	TGTGCCAGCAGCTTAGAATCAGGGAGCTCCTACAATGAGCAGTTCTTC	CASSLESGSSYNEQFF
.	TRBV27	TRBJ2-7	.	TGTGCCAGCAGTTCCCTCGGATTCAGCTCCTACGAGCAGTACTTC	CASSSLGFSSYEQYF
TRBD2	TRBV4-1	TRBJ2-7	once	TGCGCCAGCAGCCAAGAGTCCCTAGCGGGGATTTACGAGCAGTACTTC	CASSQESLAGIYEQYF
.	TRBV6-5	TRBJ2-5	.	TGTGCCAGCAGTTACAAGGGACTCCCACAAGAGACCCAGTACTTC	CASSYKGLPQETQYF
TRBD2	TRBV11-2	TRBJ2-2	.	TGTGCCAGCAGACCCGGACTAGTAACCGGGGAGCTGTTTTTT	CASRPGLVTGELFF
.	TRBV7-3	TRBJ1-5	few	TGTGCCAGCAGCTCCTCCCCCGTGGAGCCCCAGCATTTT	CASSSSPVEPQHF
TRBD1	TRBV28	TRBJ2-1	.	TGTGCCAGCACCGAGGGACAGGGAGGGACCTACAATGAGCAGTTCTTC	CASTEGQGGTYNEQFF
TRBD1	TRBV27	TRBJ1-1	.	TGTGCCAGCAGCCAACAGACAGGGAGGGTGAGCACTGAAGCTTTCTTT	CASSQQTGRVSTEAFF
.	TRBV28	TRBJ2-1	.	TGTGCCAGCGGGACGTACTCCTACAATGAGCAGTTCTTC	CASGTYSYNEQFF
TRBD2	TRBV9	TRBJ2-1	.	TGTGCCAGCAGCGTAGCGGCGGGAGGGCTACAGTTCTTC	CASSVAAGGLQFF
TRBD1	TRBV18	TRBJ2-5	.	TGTGCCAGCTCACCCGTGGGACAGGGACCAGAGACCCAGTACTTC	CASSPVGQGPETQYF
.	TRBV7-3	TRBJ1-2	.	TGTGCCAGCAGCCCCTATTCGAGGGAAGATGGCTACACCTTC	CASSPYSREDGYTF
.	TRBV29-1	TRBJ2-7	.	TGCAGCGTTGGTCAGGGGTCCCCCTACGAGCAGTACTTC	CSVGQGSPYEQYF
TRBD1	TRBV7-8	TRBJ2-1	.	TGTGCCAGCAGCTTAAGTGGGGGACTCCGGGACAGGGGTCATGAGCAGTTCTTC	CASSLSGGLRDRGHEQFF
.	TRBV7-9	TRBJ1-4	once	TGTGCCAGCAGCTTGTTGGGGTTTAATGAAAAACTGTTTTTT	CASSLLGFNEKLFF
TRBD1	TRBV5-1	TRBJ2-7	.	TGCGCCAGCAGCCCAGGGGGCTATGGGTACGAGCAGTACTTC	CASSPGGYGYEQYF
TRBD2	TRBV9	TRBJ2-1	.	TGTGCCAGCAGCCTGGGACTAGCGGGAGCGCCCTACAATGAGCAGTTCTTC	CASSLGLAGAPYNEQFF